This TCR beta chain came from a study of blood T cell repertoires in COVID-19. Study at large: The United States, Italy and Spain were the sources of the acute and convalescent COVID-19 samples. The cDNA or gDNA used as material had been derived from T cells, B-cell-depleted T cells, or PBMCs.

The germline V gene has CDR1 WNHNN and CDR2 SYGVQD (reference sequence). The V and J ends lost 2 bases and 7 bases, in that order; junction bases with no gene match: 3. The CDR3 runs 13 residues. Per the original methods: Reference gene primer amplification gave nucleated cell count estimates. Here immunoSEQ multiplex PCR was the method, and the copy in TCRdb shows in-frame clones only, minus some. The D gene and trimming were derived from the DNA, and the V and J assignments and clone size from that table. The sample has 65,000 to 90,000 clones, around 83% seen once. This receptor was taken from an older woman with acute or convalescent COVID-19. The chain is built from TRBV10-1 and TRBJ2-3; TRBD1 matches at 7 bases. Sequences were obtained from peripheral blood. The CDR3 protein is CASSEPRGNTQYF. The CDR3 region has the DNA TGCGCCAGCAGTGAGCCCAGGGGGAATACGCAGTATTTT.